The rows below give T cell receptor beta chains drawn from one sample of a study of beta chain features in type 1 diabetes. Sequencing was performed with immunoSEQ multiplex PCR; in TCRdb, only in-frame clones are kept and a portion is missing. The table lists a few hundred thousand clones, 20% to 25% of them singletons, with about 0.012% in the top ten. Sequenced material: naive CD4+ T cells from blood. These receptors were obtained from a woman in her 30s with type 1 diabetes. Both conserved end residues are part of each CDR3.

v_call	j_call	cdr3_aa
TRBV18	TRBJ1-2	CASSPGSGGYTF
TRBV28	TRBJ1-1	CASIHYAGTEAFF
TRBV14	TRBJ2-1	CASSQSVAVEFF
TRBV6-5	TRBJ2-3	CASSYAVSDTQYF
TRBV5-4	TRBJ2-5	CASRRDRGTATQYF
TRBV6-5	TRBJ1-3	CASSCERGYF
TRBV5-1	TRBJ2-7	CASSPGLAGEVKQYF
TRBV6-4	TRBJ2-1	CASNRLAGGPRNEQFF
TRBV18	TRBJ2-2	CASSPRGPGTVNTGELFF
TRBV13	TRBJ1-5	CASSPRGRQPQHF
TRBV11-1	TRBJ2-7	CASSPGLAASYEQYF
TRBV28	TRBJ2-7	CASSPAVAGVPSGEQYF
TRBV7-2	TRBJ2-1	CASSALLAGAYNEQFF
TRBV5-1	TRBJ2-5	CASSLVGGQETQYF
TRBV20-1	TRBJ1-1	CSAQRRTEAFF
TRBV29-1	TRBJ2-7	CSALRDRGNEQYF
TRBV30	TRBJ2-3	CAWSIRPGLASTDTQYF
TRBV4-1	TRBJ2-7	CASSQGGSIYEQYF
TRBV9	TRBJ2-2	CASSVERGLGKTGELFF
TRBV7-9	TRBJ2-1	CASSGRGLDYNEQFF
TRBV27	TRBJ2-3	CASSFIRLAGVLADTQYF
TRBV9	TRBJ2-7	CASSVGTGGSYEQYF
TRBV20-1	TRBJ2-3	CSASTDTQYF
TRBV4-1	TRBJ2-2	CASSRIRDSIAGELFF
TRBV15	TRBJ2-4	CATSRDLQGVRAKNIQYF
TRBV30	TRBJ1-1	CAWSRWNTEAFF